The rows below give T cell receptor beta chains drawn from one sample of a study of blood T cells in healthy people across ages. Using its own MiXCR run on the 5' RACE reads, TCRdb lists one record per CDR3 protein. The profile shows more than 700,000 distinct CDR3 sequences, 50% to 65% of them singletons. Material: blood. The receptor source for this set is an older man in good health. Both conserved end residues are part of each CDR3. A D gene is named only where the DNA matches it firmly. Not every row has a clone size; where given, it reads once, few, many or a size class.

j_gene | d_gene | v_gene | abundance | CDR3aa | CDR3nt
TRBJ1-3 | - | TRBV15 | - | CATSRDVTSGNTIYF | TGTGCCACCAGCAGAGATGTGACCTCTGGAAACACCATATATTTT
TRBJ2-7 | TRBD2 | TRBV5-1 | many | CASSFGTSGRRGGYEQYF | TGCGCCAGCAGCTTCGGGACTAGCGGGAGAAGAGGTGGCTACGAGCAGTACTTC
TRBJ2-1 | - | TRBV29-1 | few | CSVTSGTSGYNEQFF | TGCAGCGTAACCTCCGGGACTTCAGGCTACAATGAGCAGTTCTTC
TRBJ2-5 | - | TRBV6-6 | - | CASRGEVPQETQYF | TGTGCCAGCAGGGGGGAGGTACCTCAAGAGACCCAGTACTTC
TRBJ1-2 | - | TRBV27 | few | CASSYRGGDGYTF | TGTGCCAGCAGCTATAGGGGAGGAGATGGCTACACCTTC
TRBJ2-7 | - | TRBV4-1 | few | CASSQGYRPYEQYF | TGCGCCAGCAGCCAAGGGTACAGGCCCTACGAGCAGTACTTC
TRBJ2-1 | TRBD2 | TRBV20-1 | - | CSARDQIGGRVDEQFF | TGCAGTGCTAGAGATCAGATAGGCGGGAGGGTCGATGAGCAGTTCTTC
TRBJ2-1 | TRBD1 | TRBV12-3/TRBV12-4 | few | CASSSYGQGALNEQFF | TGTGCCAGCAGTTCCTATGGACAGGGGGCTCTCAATGAGCAGTTCTTC
TRBJ1-2 | - | TRBV29-1 | few | CSVEEAGMGYGYTF | TGCAGCGTTGAAGAGGCTGGGATGGGCTATGGCTACACCTTC
TRBJ2-1 | TRBD2 | TRBV27 | - | CASSRIAGVFQNEQFF | TGTGCCAGCAGTCGAATAGCGGGAGTGTTTCAGAATGAGCAGTTCTTC
TRBJ2-1 | TRBD1 | TRBV20-1 | - | CSARPGQGYNEQFF | TGCAGTGCTAGGCCGGGACAGGGTTACAATGAGCAGTTCTTC
TRBJ1-4 | TRBD1 | TRBV7-9 | once | CASSRGDRGLTTNEKLFF | TGTGCCAGCAGCCGAGGTGACAGGGGCCTAACAACTAATGAAAAACTGTTTTTT
TRBJ2-6 | TRBD1 | TRBV9 | few | CASSDSRGPGANVLTF | TGTGCCAGCAGCGATTCCAGGGGGCCTGGGGCCAACGTCCTGACTTTC
TRBJ2-7 | TRBD2 | TRBV7-2 | - | CASSDEDRAYSSGGGEQYF | TGTGCCAGCAGCGACGAGGACAGGGCCTACTCTAGCGGGGGGGGCGAGCAGTACTTC
TRBJ2-3 | - | TRBV29-1 | - | CSSKGSLTDTQYF | TGCAGCTCGAAGGGGAGCCTCACAGATACGCAGTATTTT
TRBJ1-2 | - | TRBV27 | - | CASSFRPYLYGYTF | TGTGCCAGCAGTTTCCGACCTTACCTCTATGGCTACACCTTC
TRBJ2-7 | - | TRBV3-1 | - | CASSQHGTSSYNEQYF | TGTGCCAGCAGCCAACACGGGACCAGCTCCTACAATGAGCAGTACTTC
TRBJ2-3 | - | TRBV28 | - | CASRPGMGAADTQYF | TGTGCCAGCAGACCCGGGATGGGAGCGGCAGATACGCAGTATTTT
TRBJ2-1 | TRBD2 | TRBV5-1 | - | CASSSYSGNEQFF | TGCGCCAGCAGCTCCTATAGCGGGAATGAGCAGTTCTTC
TRBJ2-3 | - | TRBV10-3 | - | CAINPAGGPDTQYF | TGTGCCATCAATCCTGCGGGTGGCCCAGATACGCAGTATTTT
TRBJ2-5 | - | TRBV29-1 | few | CSVEGVNEQYF | TGCAGCGTTGAAGGCGTCAATGAGCAGTACTTC
TRBJ2-3 | - | TRBV5-1 | few | CASRRDGSTVTDTQYF | TGCGCCAGCAGGAGGGACGGCTCGACAGTCACAGATACGCAGTATTTT
TRBJ2-1 | TRBD2 | TRBV20-1 | once | CSASGLAGWSSYNEQFF | TGCAGTGCTAGTGGCCTAGCGGGGTGGAGCTCCTACAATGAGCAGTTCTTC
TRBJ1-1 | - | TRBV20-1 | - | CSARDGGALNTEAFF | TGCAGTGCTAGAGATGGAGGGGCCCTGAACACTGAAGCTTTCTTT
TRBJ1-1 | - | TRBV7-6 | - | CASSLAPGTEAFF | TGTGCCAGCAGCTTAGCGCCGGGCACTGAAGCTTTCTTT
TRBJ2-1 | TRBD1 | TRBV5-1 | - | CASQDRTDRNEQFF | TGCGCCAGCCAGGACAGGACCGACCGCAATGAGCAGTTCTTC
TRBJ2-1 | - | TRBV20-1 | - | CSAPPAGNEQFF | TGCAGTGCGCCACCTGCGGGCAATGAGCAGTTCTTC
TRBJ1-1 | - | TRBV7-2 | - | CASRGTGGNTEAFF | TGTGCCAGCAGGGGGACGGGGGGGAACACTGAAGCTTTCTTT
TRBJ2-1 | TRBD2 | TRBV20-1 | - | CSARVAGGSYNEQFF | TGCAGTGCTAGAGTAGCGGGAGGCTCCTACAATGAGCAGTTCTTC
TRBJ1-5 | - | TRBV7-8 | - | CASSPDTVYSNQPQHF | TGTGCCAGCAGCCCAGATACGGTTTATAGCAATCAGCCCCAGCATTTT
TRBJ1-2 | TRBD1 | TRBV3-1 | - | CASRLGQGSSGYTF | TGTGCCAGCAGGCTCGGACAGGGCTCGTCGGGCTACACCTTC
TRBJ2-5 | TRBD2 | TRBV7-8 | - | CASSFRRLAAQRETQYF | TGTGCCAGCAGCTTCCGCCGACTAGCAGCTCAGAGGGAGACCCAGTACTTC
TRBJ2-5 | - | TRBV2 | few | CASNPEYQETQYF | TGTGCCAGCAATCCAGAGTACCAAGAGACCCAGTACTTC
TRBJ2-7 | TRBD1 | TRBV5-4 | once | CASSSGQGTTYEQYF | TGTGCCAGCAGCTCCGGACAGGGGACAACCTACGAGCAGTACTTC
TRBJ1-2 | - | TRBV6-6 | - | CASSPTGLGGNYGYTF | TGTGCCAGCTCCCCCACAGGGCTCGGGGGTAACTATGGCTACACCTTC
TRBJ2-7 | TRBD2 | TRBV29-1 | - | CSVALAGGPYEQYF | TGCAGCGTTGCCCTCGCGGGAGGGCCTTACGAGCAGTACTTC
TRBJ2-7 | TRBD2 | TRBV20-1 | - | CSATKLGLAGFFNEQYF | TGCAGTGCTACGAAGCTGGGACTAGCGGGGTTTTTCAATGAGCAGTACTTC
TRBJ1-1 | - | TRBV27 | - | CASSTLTRVRNTEAFF | TGTGCCAGCAGTACCTTGACCAGGGTGCGGAACACTGAAGCTTTCTTT
TRBJ2-3 | TRBD2 | TRBV6-6 | - | CASSPNLAGGPDTQYF | TGTGCCAGCAGTCCTAATCTAGCGGGAGGGCCAGATACGCAGTATTTT
TRBJ2-7 | TRBD2 | TRBV29-1 | - | CSALGGRGVNEQYF | TGCAGCGCTCTGGGGGGGAGGGGTGTCAATGAGCAGTACTTC
TRBJ1-1 | - | TRBV20-1 | - | CSASDRVTNTEAFF | TGCAGTGCTTCGGACCGGGTGACGAACACTGAAGCTTTCTTT
TRBJ1-6 | - | TRBV7-7 | - | CASSYAPGRSSYNSPLHF | TGTGCTAGCAGCTACGCCCCGGGCCGAAGCTCCTATAATTCACCCCTCCACTTT
TRBJ1-2 | TRBD1 | TRBV10-3 | - | CAISARDSVSGVYTF | TGTGCCATCAGTGCGAGGGACAGCGTGAGTGGTGTGTACACCTTC
TRBJ2-1 | TRBD2 | TRBV7-9 | - | CASSPTTGELAGIKQFF | TGTGCCAGCAGCCCCACCACAGGGGAACTAGCGGGAATTAAGCAGTTCTTC